These 26 T cell receptor beta chains came from one sample sequenced in a study of T cell changes during pregnancy in multiple sclerosis. Profiled with immunoSEQ multiplex PCR; TCRdb holds only in-frame clones, not every one. The sample includes about 80,000 clones, around 93% of them seen just once. The starting material was peripheral blood, obtained after pregnancy. Receptors originate from a female donor in good health, enrolled as a control in a pregnancy study.

This sequence joins TRBV5-1 and TRBJ2-3; perhaps TRBD1 as D (5 bases). Germline V gene data show CDR1 as SGHRS and CDR2 as YFSETQ. Deletions cut 2 bases from V and 2 bases from J, with 9 bases between. CDR3 length equals 14 residues. Written as DNA, the CDR3 is TGCGCCAGCAGCTTTGACAGCAACACAGATACGCAGTATTTT. Its translation is CASSFDSNTDTQYF.

The rearrangement uses TRBV7-9 and TRBJ2-6, with TRBD2 matching over 9 bases. Germline CDR1 reads SEHNR; CDR2 reads FQNEAQ (reference sequence). V was pared by 5 bases and J by 3 bases, with 14 bases of the junction left unmatched. This CDR3 contains 19 residues. The CDR3 reads CASSPRGASGVDGANVLTF. CDR3 in DNA: TGTGCCAGCAGCCCGAGGGGGGCTAGCGGGGTTGATGGGGCCAACGTCCTGACTTTC. Full variable domain (outside the CDR3, taken from reference TRBV7-9 and TRBJ2-6): DTGVSQNPRHKITKRGQNVTFRCDPISEHNRLYWYRQTLGQGPEFLTYFQNEAQLEKSRLLSDRFSAERPKGSFSTLEIQRTEQGDSAMYLCASSPRGASGVDGANVLTFGAGSRLTVL.

The J gene is TRBJ2-3, the V gene TRBV18, with TRBD1 as a possible D gene (5 bases). V was trimmed by 3 bases and J by 4 bases, leaving 17 bases between them. Looked up from germline, CDR1 is KGHSH and CDR2 is LQKENI. This CDR3 region has 16 residues. As DNA, the CDR3 is TGTGCCAGCTCACCTCCGGCAGGGTCGACCCCAGATACGCAGTATTTT. Protein product: CASSPPAGSTPDTQYF.

The gene calls are TRBV4-3 and TRBJ2-3; D gene uncertain. V lost 0 bases and J 3 bases, leaving 7 bases between the germline ends. The length of the CDR3 is 14 residues. Germline-derived CDR1 and CDR2 are LGHNA and YSLEER. CDR3 DNA sequence: TGCGCCAGCAGCCAAGATCCGTATACAGATACGCAGTATTTT. It is translated as CASSQDPYTDTQYF.

CDR3 amino acids: CASSVSLAGSSTDTQYF. DNA for the CDR3: TGTGCCAGCAGCGTATCCTTGGCGGGATCTAGCACAGATACGCAGTATTTT. The V call is TRBV9, the J call TRBJ2-3; TRBD2 might be the D (6 bases). Trimming removed 1 base from V and 0 bases from J, with 15 bases in between. Germline V gene data show CDR1 as SGDLS and CDR2 as YYNGEE. The CDR3 sequence is 17 residues long.

The chain joins TRBV27 to TRBJ2-7, with TRBD1 identical over 7 bases. After removal of 3 bases from V and 7 bases from J, the junction contained 12 bases not matched to a gene. Germline assignment: CDR1 MNHEY and CDR2 SMNVEV (reference sequence). The CDR3 is 15 residues long. CDR3 region: CASSFYQTGFGEQYF. For the CDR3, the DNA is TGTGCCAGCAGTTTCTATCAGACAGGGTTTGGGGAGCAGTACTTC.

The chain employs TRBV11-2 and TRBJ1-2, with D tentatively TRBD1 (6 bases). The CDR3 is made up of 15 amino acids. V was cut by 2 bases and J by 5 bases, with 15 bases left in between. In germline, CDR1 is SGHAT, CDR2 FQNNGV. The CDR3 is CASSLWVEGEYGYTF. CDR3 DNA sequence: TGTGCCAGCAGCTTATGGGTTGAGGGGGAATATGGCTACACCTTC. The whole variable domain, remainder taken from reference TRBV11-2 and TRBJ1-2, is EAGVAQSPRYKIIEKRQSVAFWCNPISGHATLYWYQQILGQGPKLLIQFQNNGVVDDSQLPKDRFSAERLKGVDSTLKIQPAKLEDSAVYLCASSLWVEGEYGYTFGSGTRLTVV.

V usage is TRBV14 and J usage is TRBJ2-2; D may be TRBD2 (6 bases). The V end lost 5 bases, the J end lost 2 bases, and 15 bases lay between the germline ends. The CDR3 covers 16 residues. Germline CDR1 is SGHDN and CDR2 is FVKESK. This chain's CDR3 is CASSGAWGGNTGELFF. CDR3 nucleotide sequence: TGTGCCAGCAGCGGGGCCTGGGGAGGAAACACCGGGGAGCTGTTTTTT.

In the case of this clone: This specimen includes other DNA sequences encoding the same CDR3. The CDR3 here is CAWSVEGNQPQHF. For the CDR3, the DNA is TGTGCCTGGAGTGTCGAGGGAAATCAGCCCCAGCATTTT. The rearrangement uses TRBV30 and TRBJ1-5; D uncertain. Trimming cost V 0 bases and J 4 bases, with 7 bases left between them. The germline gives CDR1 GTSNPN, CDR2 SVGIG (reference sequence). There are 13 residues in the CDR3. The full variable domain, rest sourced from reference TRBV30 and TRBJ1-5, is SQTIHQWPATLVQPVGSPLSLECTVEGTSNPNLYWYRQAAGRGLQLLFYSVGIGQISSEVPQNLSASRPQDRQFILSSKKLLLSDSGFYLCAWSVEGNQPQHFGDGTRLSIL.

This chain links TRBV7-3 with TRBJ2-2; D is undetermined. Between the trimmed V and J ends, which lost 0 bases and 2 bases, there was a span of 4 bases. The CDR3 contains 14 residues. Germline loops: CDR1 SGHTA, CDR2 FQGTGA. The CDR3 DNA follows: TGTGCCAGCAGCTTAACTCATAACACCGGGGAGCTGTTTTTT. Translation gives CASSLTHNTGELFF.

The chain employs TRBV27 and TRBJ1-6; TRBD1 aligns across 10 bases. The CDR3 runs to 16 residues. CDR1 and CDR2 (germline): MNHEY, SMNVEV (reference sequence). V trimming: 5 bases; J trimming: 14 bases; junction bases outside the gene matches: 15. CDR3 loop: CASSPHPRDRGDTLHF. In DNA form, the CDR3 reads TGTGCCAGCAGTCCCCACCCCCGGGACAGGGGAGACACCCTCCACTTT.

The rearrangement uses TRBV7-6 and TRBJ2-7; D might be TRBD1 (7 bases). CDR3 length equals 15 residues. CDR1 is SGHVS, CDR2 FNYEAQ, per germline. Deletions cut 5 bases from V and 6 bases from J, with 20 bases between. CDR3 DNA: TGTGCCAGCAGCGGCGGGACAGCAGGGGCCCTCGAGCAGTACTTC. It yields the protein CASSGGTAGALEQYF. Supplemented by reference TRBV7-6 and TRBJ2-7, the full variable domain reads GAGVSQSPRYKVTKRGQDVALRCDPISGHVSLYWYRQALGQGPEFLTYFNYEAQQDKSGLPNDRFSAERPEGSISTLTIQRTEQRDSAMYRCASSGGTAGALEQYFGPGTRLTVT.

This clone was recorded only once. V and J are TRBV5-1 and TRBJ2-3; D is perhaps TRBD2 (6 bases). The germline CDR1 and CDR2 sequences are SGHRS and YFSETQ. CDR3 length: 15 residues. Deletions cut 4 bases from V and 5 bases from J, with 17 bases between. The CDR3 is CASSPDASAGDTQYF. The CDR3 coding sequence is TGCGCCAGCAGCCCGGATGCTAGCGCAGGAGATACGCAGTATTTT.

As regards this clone: A junction end diverges from the germline sequence, so it may reflect a read error. J is TRBJ2-2 and V is TRBV7-7, with a tentative D call TRBD1 (5 bases). Germline V gene lookup returns CDR1 SSHAT and CDR2 FNYEAQ (reference sequence). The CDR3 extends over 14 amino acids. The CDR3 nucleotides read TGTGCTAGCAGCTCGCAGGGTTCGGCCGGGGAGCTGTTTTTT. Protein product: CASSSQGSAGELFF.

The chain carries TRBV30 and TRBJ1-4; D is ambiguous. The CDR3 is 13 amino acids. CDR1 GTSNPN and CDR2 SVGIG come from the germline V gene (reference sequence). The V and J ends lost 7 bases and 4 bases respectively, with 13 bases between them. CDR3 in amino acids: CAYTDGLNEKLFF. In nucleotides, the CDR3 is TGTGCCTACACGGACGGACTTAATGAAAAACTGTTTTTT.

The CDR3: CAVWGRPNYGYTF. The CDR3 region has the DNA TGTGCCGTATGGGGGCGACCAAACTATGGCTACACCTTC. The chain joins TRBV28 to TRBJ1-2, with D maybe TRBD1 (6 bases). The CDR3 covers 13 residues. The V end was cut by 11 bases, the J end by 2 bases, with 15 bases between. Germline V gene lookup returns CDR1 MDHEN and CDR2 SYDVKM.

The chain employs TRBV5-1 and TRBJ2-7, with 7 bases lining up with TRBD2. V was clipped by 4 bases and J by 0 bases; unmatched bases: 10. Germline assignment: CDR1 SGHRS and CDR2 YFSETQ. The CDR3 sequence is 16 residues long. CDR3 sequence reads: CASSHRRGGSSYEQYF. DNA of the CDR3: TGCGCCAGCAGCCACCGACGCGGGGGAAGCTCCTACGAGCAGTACTTC.

The J gene is TRBJ1-4, the V gene TRBV2; D gene unclear. Germline CDR1 is SNHLY and CDR2 is FYNNEI. CDR3 size: 14 residues. The V and J ends lost 8 bases and 7 bases respectively, with 17 bases between them. The CDR3 nucleotides read TGTGCCAGCGCGTACAACGGACTAAGTGAAAAACTGTTTTTT. Translation: CASAYNGLSEKLFF.

V is TRBV15 and J is TRBJ2-1; D is uncertain. The CDR3 spans 12 residues. Looked up from germline, CDR1 is LNHNV and CDR2 is YYDKDF (reference sequence). The germline V and J ends were trimmed by 4 bases and 4 bases, with 5 bases remaining between them. The CDR3 DNA reads as TGTGCCACCAGCACGGGTTACAATGAGCAGTTCTTC. Residues: CATSTGYNEQFF.

The V call is TRBV9, the J call TRBJ2-7; D may be TRBD1 (6 bases). Deletions cut 4 bases from V and 3 bases from J, with 17 bases between. The CDR3 has 15 residues. CDR1 SGDLS and CDR2 YYNGEE come from the germline V gene. The CDR3 region has the DNA TGTGCCAGCAGCCCGGCGTGGGGGCAAGGCTACGAGCAGTACTTC. Amino acid sequence: CASSPAWGQGYEQYF.

The CDR3 reads CASGFSEESQYF. As DNA, the CDR3 is TGTGCTAGTGGTTTCTCAGAGGAGTCGCAGTATTTT. The rearrangement links TRBV12-5 to TRBJ2-3; D gene ambiguous. This CDR3 contains 12 residues. Germline-derived CDR1 and CDR2 are LGHNT and FRNRAP. Trimming pared 3 bases from V and 10 bases from J, leaving 11 bases between.

CDR3 loop: CASSKVGQNYEQYF. Written as DNA, the CDR3 is TGTGCCAGCAGCAAAGTGGGACAGAACTACGAGCAGTACTTC. This chain joins TRBV21-1 and TRBJ2-7; the table's D call TRBD1 went unverified against the DNA. TRBV21-1 corresponds to a pseudogene. CDR3 length: 14 amino acids.

V usage is TRBV19 and J usage is TRBJ1-2; D uncertain. The V gene lost 4 bases and the J gene lost 4 bases, with 7 bases spanning the gap. Germline loops: CDR1 LNHDA, CDR2 SQIVND (reference sequence). The length of the CDR3 is 12 residues. This chain's CDR3 is CASSRGSYGYTF. The CDR3 nucleotides read TGTGCCAGTAGTAGAGGGTCCTATGGCTACACCTTC.

On this clone: Additional DNA sequences in this sample encode the identical CDR3. The rearrangement uses TRBV4-1 and TRBJ1-4; 9 bases map to TRBD1. Germline V gene lookup returns CDR1 MGHRA and CDR2 YSYEKL. The CDR3 spans 14 residues. J lost 6 bases, V lost 1 base, and 0 bases had no gene match. CDR3 sequence: CASSQGTGDEKLFF. The DNA for the CDR3 is TGCGCCAGCAGCCAAGGGACAGGGGATGAAAAACTGTTTTTT.

The V gene is TRBV2, the J gene TRBJ2-4; 7 bases match TRBD2. This CDR3 comprises 13 residues. From germline, CDR1 is SNHLY and CDR2 FYNNEI. The trim removed 8 bases at V and 5 bases at J, leaving 6 bases unmatched. CDR3 loop: CASSLAAENIQYF. CDR3 DNA: TGTGCCAGCTCTCTAGCGGCGGAAAACATTCAGTACTTC. The full variable domain, completed using reference TRBV2 and TRBJ2-4, is EPEVTQTPSHQVTQMGQEVILRCVPISNHLYFYWYRQILGQKVEFLVSFYNNEISEKSEIFDDQFSVERPDGSNFTLKIRSTKLEDSAMYFCASSLAAENIQYFGAGTRLSVL.

V usage is TRBV7-3 and J usage is TRBJ2-2, with 8 bases that match TRBD2. This CDR3 region has 18 residues. Germline assignment: CDR1 SGHTA and CDR2 FQGTGA. V lost 5 bases and J lost 1; bases outside the gene matches: 12. CDR3 region: CASSPLRGGVRNTGELFF. CDR3 in DNA: TGTGCCAGCAGCCCTCTCCGGGGGGGCGTTAGGAACACCGGGGAGCTGTTTTTT.